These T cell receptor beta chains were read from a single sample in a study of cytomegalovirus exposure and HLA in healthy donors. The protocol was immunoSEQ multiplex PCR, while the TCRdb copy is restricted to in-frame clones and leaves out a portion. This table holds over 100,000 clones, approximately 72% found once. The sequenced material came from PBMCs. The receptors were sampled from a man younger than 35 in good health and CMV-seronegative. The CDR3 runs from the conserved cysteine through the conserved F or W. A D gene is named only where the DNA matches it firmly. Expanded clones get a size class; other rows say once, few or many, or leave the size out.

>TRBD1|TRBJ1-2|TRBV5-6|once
TGTGCCAGCAGCCGTCGGACAGGACCCTATGGCTACACCTTC
CASSRRTGPYGYTF
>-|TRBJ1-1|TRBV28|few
TGTGCCAGCACCACCGGAGGGCGAGGTGAAGCTTTCTTT
CASTTGGRGEAFF
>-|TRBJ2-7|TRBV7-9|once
TGTGCCAGCAGTATACGGGACTCCTACGAGCAGTACTTC
CASSIRDSYEQYF
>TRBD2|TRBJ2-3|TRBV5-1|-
TGCGCCAGCAGCTCGAAACTAGCGGGAAGCACAGATACGCAGTATTTT
CASSSKLAGSTDTQYF
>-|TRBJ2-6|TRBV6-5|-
TGTGCCAGCAGTAAAGAGGACACTGGGGCCAACGTCCTGACTTTC
CASSKEDTGANVLTF
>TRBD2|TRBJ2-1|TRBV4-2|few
TGTGCCAGCAGCCGGAGGCCAAGCGGGGGGCTCCACAATGAGCAGTTCTTC
CASSRRPSGGLHNEQFF
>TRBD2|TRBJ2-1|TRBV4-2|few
TGTGCCAGCAGCCCCAGACTAGCGGAAAGTACCAATGAGCAGTTCTTC
CASSPRLAESTNEQFF
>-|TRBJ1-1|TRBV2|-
TGTGCCAGCGATCGGATGGGAGCTGAAGCTTTCTTT
CASDRMGAEAFF
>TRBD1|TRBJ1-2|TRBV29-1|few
TGCAGCGTTGAAGGAAGGGGGCGAGGCTATGGCTACACCTTC
CSVEGRGRGYGYTF
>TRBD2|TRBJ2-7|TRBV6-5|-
TGTGCCTCCAGTAAGTCACTAGCGGGTAATCACGAGCAGTACTTC
CASSKSLAGNHEQYF
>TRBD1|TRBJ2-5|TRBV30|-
TGTGCCTGGAGTGTACATCGGGTGGGACAGGGAGTGACCCAGTACTTC
CAWSVHRVGQGVTQYF
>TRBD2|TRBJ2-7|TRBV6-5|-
TGTGCCAGCAGTCCCCGGGGGGGGTACTACGAGCAGTACTTC
CASSPRGGYYEQYF
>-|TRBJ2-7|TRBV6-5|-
TGTGCCAGCAGTTACCAAGCCCCAGGGGTATACGAGCAGTACTTC
CASSYQAPGVYEQYF
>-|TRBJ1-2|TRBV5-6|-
TGTGCCAGCAGCTGGGTAACAGGAAGATCTAACTATGGCTACACCTTC
CASSWVTGRSNYGYTF
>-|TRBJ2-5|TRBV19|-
TGTGCCAGTAGTATAGTCGGGACACCTCAAGAGACCCAGTACTTC
CASSIVGTPQETQYF
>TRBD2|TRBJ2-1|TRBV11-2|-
TGTGCCAGCAGCTTAGTTAGAGCGGGGGCCTACAATGAGCAGTTCTTC
CASSLVRAGAYNEQFF
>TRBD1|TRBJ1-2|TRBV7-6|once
TGTGCCAGCAGCACCGGACAGGGGGTCGGCACCTTC
CASSTGQGVGTF
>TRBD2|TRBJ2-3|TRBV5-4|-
TGTGCCAGCAGCTTGGGGACTAGCGGGGGGTGGGATACGCAGTATTTT
CASSLGTSGGWDTQYF
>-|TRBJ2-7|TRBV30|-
TGTGCCTGGAGGGGAGTAGGGTTTGAGCAGTACTTC
CAWRGVGFEQYF
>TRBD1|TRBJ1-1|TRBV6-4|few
TGTGCCAGCAGTGCCATGACAGGGATGAACACTGAAGCTTTCTTT
CASSAMTGMNTEAFF
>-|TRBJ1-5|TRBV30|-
TGTGCCTGGAGTGCAACAGGGTCCCAGCCCCAGCATTTT
CAWSATGSQPQHF
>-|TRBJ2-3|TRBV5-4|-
TGTGCCAGCAGCTTCTTAGCGACAGATACGCAGTATTTT
CASSFLATDTQYF
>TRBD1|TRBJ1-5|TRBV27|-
TGTGCCAGCAGTATCAGACAGGGGACGAATCAGCCCCAGCATTTT
CASSIRQGTNQPQHF
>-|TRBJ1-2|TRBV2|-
TGTGCCAGCACCCAGGGCCAATATGGCTACACCTTC
CASTQGQYGYTF
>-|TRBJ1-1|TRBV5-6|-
TGTGCCAGCAGGAAAGCCACACAGGGAGACACTGAAGCTTTCTTT
CASRKATQGDTEAFF
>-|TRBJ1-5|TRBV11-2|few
TGTGCCAGCAGCTTTGACAGGCAGAAGCAGCCCCAGCATTTT
CASSFDRQKQPQHF
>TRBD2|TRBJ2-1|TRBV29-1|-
TGCAGCGTTGGGGGACTAGCGGGCAGCTCCTACAATGAGCAGTTCTTC
CSVGGLAGSSYNEQFF
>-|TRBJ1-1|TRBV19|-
TGTGCCAGTACCTCGGTTGGGAGGATGACTGAAGCTTTCTTT
CASTSVGRMTEAFF
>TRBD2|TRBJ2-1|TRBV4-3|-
TGCGCCAGCAGCCAAGGTCGGCGGGAGGCATACAATGAGCAGTTCTTC
CASSQGRREAYNEQFF
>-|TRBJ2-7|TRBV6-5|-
TGTGCCAGCAGTTACTCCGGCGGGTTAGCAAGGGAGCAGTACTTC
CASSYSGGLAREQYF
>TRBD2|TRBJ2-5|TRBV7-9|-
TGTGCCAGCAGCTCGGGACTAGCGGGGGGGCACGTTCCCAAAGAGACCCAGTACTTC
CASSSGLAGGHVPKETQYF
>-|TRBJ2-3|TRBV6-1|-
TGTGCCAGCCGCTCAGGGAGGGATACGCAGTATTTT
CASRSGRDTQYF
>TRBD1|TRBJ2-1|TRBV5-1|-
TGCGCCAGCAGCCCCCTCCCCGCAGGGGGCTTCAATGAGCAGTTCTTC
CASSPLPAGGFNEQFF
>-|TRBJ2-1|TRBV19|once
TGTGCCAGTAGCCCAGGGGCTAGCCGATCTTACAATGAGCAGTTCTTC
CASSPGASRSYNEQFF
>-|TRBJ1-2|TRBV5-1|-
TGCGCCAGCAGCTTGGGCAGCGCTAACTATGGCTACACCTTC
CASSLGSANYGYTF
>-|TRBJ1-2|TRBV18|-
TGTGCCAGCTCCAGGGGTGAGGGCTACACCTTC
CASSRGEGYTF
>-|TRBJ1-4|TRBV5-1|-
TGCGCCAGCAGCTTCCGAGACATTCGAGAAAAACTGTTTTTT
CASSFRDIREKLFF
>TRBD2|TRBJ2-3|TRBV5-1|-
TGCGCCAGCAGCTTGGCCAAACTAGCGGGAGTAACAGATACGCAGTATTTT
CASSLAKLAGVTDTQYF
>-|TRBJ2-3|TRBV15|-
TGTGCCACCAGTTTGACGCGGGGCGCAGATACGCAGTATTTT
CATSLTRGADTQYF
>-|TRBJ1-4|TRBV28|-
TGTGCCAGCAGTTTATTAGGTCAGGGTAATGAAAAACTGTTTTTT
CASSLLGQGNEKLFF
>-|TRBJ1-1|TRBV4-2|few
TGTGCCAGCAGCCAAGAGCGGAACACTGAAGCCTTCTTT
CASSQERNTEAFF
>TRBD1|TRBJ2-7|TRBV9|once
TGTGCCAGCAGCGTACGCCAGGGGGCCTCCTACGAGCAGTACTTC
CASSVRQGASYEQYF
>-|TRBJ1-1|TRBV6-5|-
TGTGCCAGCAGTTACCGGGGTCAGAACACTGAAGCTTTCTTT
CASSYRGQNTEAFF
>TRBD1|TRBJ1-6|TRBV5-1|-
TGCGCCAGTTCCGGGACAGCGACTAATTCACCCCTCCACTTT
CASSGTATNSPLHF
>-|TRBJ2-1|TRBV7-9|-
TGTGCCAGCAGCTTAGGACTACCGAATGAGCAGTTCTTC
CASSLGLPNEQFF
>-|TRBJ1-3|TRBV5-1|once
TGCGCCAGCAGCTTGGCCGGGACATCCGGAAACACCATATATTTT
CASSLAGTSGNTIYF
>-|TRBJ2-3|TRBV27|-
TGTGCCAGCAGTTCAGACAGGTCATATGGAGGGTATTTT
CASSSDRSYGGYF
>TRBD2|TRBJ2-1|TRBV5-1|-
TGCGCCAGCACTCTAGCGGGGGGTTACAATGAGCAGTTCTTC
CASTLAGGYNEQFF
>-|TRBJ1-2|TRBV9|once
TGTGCCAGCAGCTTTCGACAGGATAACTATGGCTACACCTTC
CASSFRQDNYGYTF
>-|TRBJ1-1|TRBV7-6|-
TGTGCCAGCAGCCCCGGGTCTAAAGCTTTCTTT
CASSPGSKAFF